This is a list of T cell receptor beta chains from one sample in a study of blood T cell repertoires in COVID-19. Only in-frame clones appear in the TCRdb table, and some are missing; sequencing was by immunoSEQ multiplex PCR. The sample records 70,000 to 95,000 clones, roughly 80% being singletons. Sequencing was carried out using peripheral blood. The receptors shown here come from a woman aged 40 to 49 with active or convalescent COVID-19. Both conserved end residues are part of each CDR3. D genes are given only for firm matches. Clone size is given for some rows only: seen once, a few or many times, or a class if the clone is expanded.

TRBD2	TRBV19	TRBJ2-1	-	TGTGCCAGTAGTATTTCGTTTCTAACGGGAGGGTACTCCTACAATGAGCAGTTCTTC	CASSISFLTGGYSYNEQFF
-	TRBV19	TRBJ1-6	-	TGTGCCAGTAGTCAGGGATCGGATTCACCCCTCCACTTT	CASSQGSDSPLHF
-	TRBV4-3	TRBJ2-7	-	TGCGCCAGCAGCCGGGCCACCTCCTACGAGCAGTACTTC	CASSRATSYEQYF
TRBD2	TRBV24-1	TRBJ2-2	-	TGTGCCACCAGTGATTCTAGCGGGTTGGACACCGGGGAGCTGTTTTTT	CATSDSSGLDTGELFF
TRBD2	TRBV19	TRBJ2-3	-	TGTGCCAGTAGTATAAGCGGGAGCTTCAACACAGATACGCAGTATTTT	CASSISGSFNTDTQYF
TRBD1	TRBV7-7	TRBJ2-7	few	TGTGCTAGCAGCCTGGGACAGCAATACGAGCAGTACTTC	CASSLGQQYEQYF
TRBD2	TRBV7-3	TRBJ2-1	-	TGTGCCAGCAGCCCCCCCGGACTAGCGGAGAATGAGCAGTTCTTC	CASSPPGLAENEQFF
-	TRBV11-1	TRBJ2-5	-	TGTGCCAGCAGCCCCTGGCAGGGTCAAGAGACCCAGTACTTC	CASSPWQGQETQYF
TRBD2	TRBV28	TRBJ2-1	-	TGTGCCAGCAGTTCATTTAGCGGGAGGGCCCCAGGCAATGAGCAGTTCTTC	CASSSFSGRAPGNEQFF
-	TRBV11-2	TRBJ2-7	-	TGTGCCAGCAGCTTAGATTGGCCCGAGCAGTACTTC	CASSLDWPEQYF
-	TRBV7-9	TRBJ1-1	-	TGTGCCAGCAGCTTCCAGACTGAAGCTTTCTTT	CASSFQTEAFF
-	TRBV6-2/TRBV6-3	TRBJ2-7	medium-sized	TGTGCCAGCAGCGGAGGGCAAGGAGGCTACGAGCAGTACTTC	CASSGGQGGYEQYF
TRBD1	TRBV5-1	TRBJ2-1	-	TGCGCCAGCAGCTTGGCCGGGCAGGGGGCGAACGAGCAGTTCTTC	CASSLAGQGANEQFF
-	TRBV27	TRBJ2-3	many	TGTGCCAGCAGCCGGCGGGACCACACAGATACGCAGTATTTT	CASSRRDHTDTQYF